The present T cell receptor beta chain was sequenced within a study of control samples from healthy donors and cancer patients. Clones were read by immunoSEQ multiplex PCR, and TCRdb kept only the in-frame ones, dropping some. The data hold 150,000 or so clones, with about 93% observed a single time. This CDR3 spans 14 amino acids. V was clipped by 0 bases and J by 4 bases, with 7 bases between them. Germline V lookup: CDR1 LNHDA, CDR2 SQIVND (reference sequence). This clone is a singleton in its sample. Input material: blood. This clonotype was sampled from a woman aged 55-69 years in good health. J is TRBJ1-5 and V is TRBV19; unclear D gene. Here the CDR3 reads CASSIDGVNQPQHF. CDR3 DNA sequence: TGTGCCAGTAGTATAGATGGGGTTAATCAGCCCCAGCATTTT.